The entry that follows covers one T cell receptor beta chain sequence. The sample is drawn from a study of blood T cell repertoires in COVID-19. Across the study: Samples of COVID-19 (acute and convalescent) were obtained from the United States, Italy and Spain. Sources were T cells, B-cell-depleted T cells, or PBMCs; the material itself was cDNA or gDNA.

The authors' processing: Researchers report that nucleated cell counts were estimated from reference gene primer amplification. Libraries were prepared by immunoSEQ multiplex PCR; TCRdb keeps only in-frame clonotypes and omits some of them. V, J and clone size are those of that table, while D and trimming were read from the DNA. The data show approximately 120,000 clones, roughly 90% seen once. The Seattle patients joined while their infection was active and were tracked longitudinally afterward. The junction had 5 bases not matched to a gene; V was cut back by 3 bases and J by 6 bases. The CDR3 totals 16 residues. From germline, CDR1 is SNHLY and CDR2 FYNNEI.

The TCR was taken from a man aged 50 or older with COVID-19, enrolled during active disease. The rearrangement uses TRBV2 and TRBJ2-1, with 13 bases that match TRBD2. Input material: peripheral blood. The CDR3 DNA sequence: TGTGCCAGCAGTGAGACTAGCGGGAGGTTGGGCAATGAGCAGTTCTTC. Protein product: CASSETSGRLGNEQFF.